A single sample is the source of the 26 T cell receptor beta chains below, sequenced in a study of technical replicates of blood from a handful of donors. The method was immunoSEQ multiplex PCR; TCRdb's version includes in-frame clones alone and lacks a portion of them. The repertoire holds approximately 75,000 clones, about 97% seen once, with more than 0.15% in the top ten. Material: T cells isolated from PBMCs. The receptor source for this set is a human donor in good health.

V is TRBV4-1 and J is TRBJ1-2, with D hard to call. The CDR3 extends over 13 amino acids. Trimming removed 1 base from V and 4 bases from J, with 7 bases in between. The germline gives CDR1 MGHRA, CDR2 YSYEKL. The CDR3 DNA is TGCGCCAGCAGCCAAGTGGCAGGCTATGGCTACACCTTC. Translation: CASSQVAGYGYTF.

The chain is built from TRBV27 and TRBJ1-4, with 10 bases fitting TRBD1. Germline V lookup: CDR1 MNHEY, CDR2 SMNVEV (reference sequence). This CDR3 is 14 amino acids long. Unmatched junction bases numbered 6, after V lost 8 bases and J lost 6 bases. CDR3 region: CASSRTGGYEKLFF. The CDR3 nucleotides are TGTGCCAGCTCCCGGACAGGGGGGTATGAAAAACTGTTTTTT.

V gene TRBV2 combines with J gene TRBJ2-7, with D unresolved. CDR1 is SNHLY and CDR2 is FYNNEI in the germline V gene. Trimming pared 1 base from V and 4 bases from J, leaving 5 bases between. This CDR3 is 12 amino acids long. CDR3 in DNA: TGTGCCAGCAGTGAAGATTTATACGAGCAGTACTTC. Its translation is CASSEDLYEQYF. Full variable domain (outside the CDR3, taken from reference TRBV2 and TRBJ2-7): EPEVTQTPSHQVTQMGQEVILRCVPISNHLYFYWYRQILGQKVEFLVSFYNNEISEKSEIFDDQFSVERPDGSNFTLKIRSTKLEDSAMYFCASSEDLYEQYFGPGTRLTVT.

The table lists this clone with a count of one. The V gene is TRBV5-6, the J gene TRBJ2-1, with D maybe TRBD2 (6 bases). There are 17 residues in the CDR3. Trimming stripped 4 bases from V and 8 bases from J, with 25 bases between. CDR1 and CDR2 from the germline V gene are SGHDT and YYEEEE. DNA for the CDR3: TGTGCCAGCAGCACGCGGGGAATCGGTATACGGAGGGATGAGCAGTTCTTC. Protein product: CASSTRGIGIRRDEQFF.

The rearrangement links TRBV6-5 to TRBJ2-7, with TRBD2 matching over 7 bases. The CDR3 length is 14 residues. Germline V gene sequence: CDR1 MNHEY, CDR2 SVGAGI. Losses at the gene ends were 2 bases for V and 7 bases for J; bases not matched to a gene: 8. The CDR3 spells CASSYGAGRREQYF. CDR3 in DNA: TGTGCCAGCAGTTACGGAGCGGGGCGGCGGGAGCAGTACTTC.

J is TRBJ2-2 and V is TRBV6-6, with D perhaps TRBD2 (6 bases). Germline CDR1 is MNHNY and CDR2 is SVGAGI (reference sequence). This CDR3 is 13 amino acids long. V lost 5 bases and J 5 bases, leaving 9 bases between the germline ends. The CDR3, as DNA: TGTGCCAGCAGTGGACTACAAACCGGGGAGCTGTTTTTT. It yields the protein CASSGLQTGELFF.

V and J are TRBV19 and TRBJ1-5; 7 nucleotides match TRBD1. The germline V gene encodes CDR1 LNHDA and CDR2 SQIVND (reference sequence). The J segment lost 4 bases and the V segment lost 3 bases, leaving 6 bases of the junction unmatched. The CDR3 is 15 residues long. The CDR3 DNA sequence: TGTGCCAGTAGTATGAGAGGGACAGAGAATCAGCCCCAGCATTTT. Translating gives CASSMRGTENQPQHF.

The genes are TRBV4-2 and TRBJ2-1; the D gene is possibly TRBD2 (6 bases). V was trimmed by 4 bases and J by 9 bases, leaving 13 bases between them. This CDR3 has 13 amino acids. Looked up from germline, CDR1 is LGHNA and CDR2 is YNFKEQ. The CDR3 is CASSRGTTGEQFF. In DNA form, the CDR3 reads TGTGCCAGCAGCCGCGGGACCACGGGTGAGCAGTTCTTC.

V usage is TRBV5-8 and J usage is TRBJ2-1; TRBD2 agrees at 13 bases. The trim removed 0 bases at V and 10 bases at J, leaving 4 bases unmatched. Germline lookup yields CDR1 SGHTS and CDR2 YDEGEE. The CDR3 is 15 amino acids. CDR3 amino acids: CASSLGGLAGDEQFF. As DNA, the CDR3 is TGTGCCAGCAGCTTGGGCGGACTAGCGGGAGACGAGCAGTTCTTC.

The rearrangement links TRBV2 to TRBJ2-3; the match to TRBD2 covers 11 bases. V was clipped by 2 bases and J by 5 bases; unmatched bases: 0. The CDR3 has 14 amino acids. The germline gives CDR1 SNHLY, CDR2 FYNNEI. CDR3: CASSELAGGDTQYF. CDR3 sequence (DNA): TGTGCCAGCAGTGAACTAGCGGGAGGAGATACGCAGTATTTT.

CDR3 amino acids: CASSPMTSGNEQFF. CDR3 sequence (DNA): TGTGCCAGCAGTCCTATGACTAGCGGCAATGAGCAGTTCTTC. This chain joins TRBV6-5 and TRBJ2-1; 9 nucleotides match TRBD2. The CDR3 has 14 residues. V trimming: 5 bases; J trimming: 6 bases; junction bases outside the gene matches: 5. Germline loops: CDR1 MNHEY, CDR2 SVGAGI.

This clone was detected only a few times. The V gene is TRBV5-1, the J gene TRBJ1-6; possible D gene TRBD1, 5 bases. The V and J ends lost 0 bases and 9 bases respectively, with 10 bases between them. Germline V gene sequence: CDR1 SGHRS, CDR2 YFSETQ. This CDR3 has 14 residues. DNA of the CDR3: TGCGCCAGCAGCTTGGCAGGGTACGGTTCACCCCTCCACTTT. It codes for CASSLAGYGSPLHF.

This clone is a singleton in its sample. This chain uses TRBV15 with TRBJ2-7, with D unresolved. This CDR3 is built from 15 residues. CDR1 LNHNV and CDR2 YYDKDF come from the germline V gene (reference sequence). Between the trimmed V and J ends, which lost 5 bases and 3 bases, there was a span of 17 bases. The CDR3 spells CATSDRNYRSYEQYF. CDR3 nucleotide sequence: TGTGCCACCAGCGACCGTAATTACCGGAGCTACGAGCAGTACTTC.

The rearrangement links TRBV6-4 to TRBJ2-2; D perhaps matches TRBD1 (6 bases). Trimming left V 6 bases short and J 5 bases short, with 10 bases between. The CDR3 spans 13 residues. Germline V gene data show CDR1 as MRHNA and CDR2 as SNTAGT. The CDR3 spells CASSWTATGELFF. The CDR3 DNA reads TGTGCCAGCAGCTGGACAGCAACCGGGGAGCTGTTTTTT.

CDR3 region: CASREGDTQYF. The CDR3 nucleotides read TGTGCCTCCCGAGAGGGAGATACGCAGTATTTT. The V and J genes are TRBV30 and TRBJ2-3, with D possibly matching TRBD2 (5 bases). The V end lost 7 bases, the J end lost 5 bases, and 10 bases lay between the germline ends. The CDR3 is 11 residues long. Germline V CDR1 and CDR2: GTSNPN, SVGIG (reference sequence). The full variable domain, with the rest looked up from reference TRBV30 and TRBJ2-3, is SQTIHQWPATLVQPVGSPLSLECTVEGTSNPNLYWYRQAAGRGLQLLFYSVGIGQISSEVPQNLSASRPQDRQFILSSKKLLLSDSGFYLCASREGDTQYFGPGTRLTVL.

DNA of the CDR3: TGTGCCAGCAGTGAGACTAGATCAAAGTACTTC. Translated, it gives CASSETRSKYF. The V call is TRBV2, the J call TRBJ2-5; D might be TRBD2 (6 bases). Germline V CDR1 and CDR2: SNHLY, FYNNEI. The V gene lost 3 bases and the J gene lost 12 bases, with 11 bases spanning the gap. The CDR3 is 11 residues long.

The V call is TRBV6-1, the J call TRBJ2-1; possibly TRBD2 for D (6 bases). The V and J ends lost 0 bases and 8 bases respectively, with 14 bases between them. The germline V gene encodes CDR1 MNHNS and CDR2 SASEGT. This CDR3 region has 15 residues. The CDR3 protein is CASSEARGLSYEQFF. The DNA for the CDR3 is TGTGCCAGCAGTGAAGCGCGGGGCCTCTCATATGAGCAGTTCTTC.

J is TRBJ2-7 and V is TRBV7-9, with 9 bases identical to TRBD2. The V gene end was trimmed by 0 bases and the J gene end by 6 bases; junction bases not matched to a gene: 9. Germline-derived CDR1 and CDR2 are SEHNR and FQNEAQ (reference sequence). The CDR3 contains 16 residues. The CDR3 protein is CASSLAPAGGRAEQYF. CDR3 nucleotide sequence: TGTGCCAGCAGCTTAGCCCCAGCGGGAGGCCGCGCCGAGCAGTACTTC.

This clone showed up just once. This chain joins TRBV6-1 and TRBJ2-7; D remains unclear. Germline CDR1 and CDR2: MNHNS and SASEGT. V dropped 4 bases and J dropped 5 bases, with 9 bases sitting between them. This CDR3 comprises 12 residues. The CDR3 DNA is TGTGCCAGCAGTGGGCCCCATGACGAGCAGTACTTC. Residues: CASSGPHDEQYF.

The chain couples TRBV6-5 to TRBJ1-4; D gene uncertain. With 2 bases removed from V and 7 bases from J, the gap between germline ends came to 17 bases. Germline V CDR1 and CDR2: MNHEY, SVGAGI. This CDR3 comprises 16 residues. Written as DNA, the CDR3 is TGTGCCAGCAGTTACATTGAAGGTGGAGTGAGTGAAAAACTGTTTTTT. As protein: CASSYIEGGVSEKLFF.

The chain carries TRBV4-2 and TRBJ2-1; weak D call: TRBD2 (5 bases). The germline CDR1 and CDR2 sequences are LGHNA and YNFKEQ. The V gene lost 0 bases and the J gene lost 7 bases, with 7 bases spanning the gap. The CDR3 has 13 residues. The CDR3: CASSQDWENEQFF. CDR3 DNA: TGTGCCAGCAGCCAAGATTGGGAGAATGAGCAGTTCTTC.

The chain combines TRBV7-6 with TRBJ2-3; 9 positions match TRBD2. Unmatched junction bases numbered 9, after V lost 5 bases and J lost 3 bases. Germline CDR1 is SGHVS and CDR2 is FNYEAQ. CDR3 length equals 16 residues. CDR3 DNA: TGTGCCAGCAGCCCTCAAGCGGGAGGCTTTACAGATACGCAGTATTTT. Its protein is CASSPQAGGFTDTQYF. Full variable domain (outside the CDR3, taken from reference TRBV7-6 and TRBJ2-3): GAGVSQSPRYKVTKRGQDVALRCDPISGHVSLYWYRQALGQGPEFLTYFNYEAQQDKSGLPNDRFSAERPEGSISTLTIQRTEQRDSAMYRCASSPQAGGFTDTQYFGPGTRLTVL.

V gene TRBV2 combines with J gene TRBJ1-2, with 8 bases fitting TRBD1. Trimming took 8 bases from V and 12 from J; bases not matched to a gene: 5. Germline lookup yields CDR1 SNHLY and CDR2 FYNNEI. The CDR3 has 10 residues. CDR3 protein: CASGRGRDTF. The CDR3 DNA reads as TGTGCCAGCGGCAGGGGGCGAGACACCTTC.

The genes are TRBV4-1 and TRBJ1-5; D call uncertain. This CDR3 comprises 15 residues. Per germline, CDR1 MGHRA and CDR2 YSYEKL. Trimming left V 0 bases short and J 3 bases short, with 9 bases between. In DNA form, the CDR3 reads TGCGCCAGCAGCCAAGAGGGCGCCTCCAATCAGCCCCAGCATTTT. This sequence encodes CASSQEGASNQPQHF.

The table lists this clone with a count of one. This sequence joins TRBV7-2 and TRBJ2-5; TRBD1 agrees at 9 bases. This CDR3 spans 15 amino acids. V shed 5 bases, J shed 0 bases, and the junction held 4 bases outside the gene matches. Germline CDR1 SGHTA, CDR2 FQGNSA. CDR3 coding DNA: TGTGCCAGCAGCCGCGGGACAGGGTACCAAGAGACCCAGTACTTC. It codes for CASSRGTGYQETQYF. Variable domain in full (rest from reference TRBV7-2 and TRBJ2-5): GAGVSQSPSNKVTEKGKDVELRCDPISGHTALYWYRQSLGQGLEFLIYFQGNSAPDKSGLPSDRFSAERTGGSVSTLTIQRTQQEDSAVYLCASSRGTGYQETQYFGPGTRLLVL.

The chain carries TRBV27 and TRBJ1-1; D remains ambiguous. The germline V gene has CDR1 MNHEY and CDR2 SMNVEV (reference sequence). CDR3 size: 13 residues. V dropped 5 bases and J dropped 3 bases, with 10 bases sitting between them. DNA for the CDR3: TGTGCCAGCAGTACGCAGGTCTACACTGAAGCTTTCTTT. It codes for CASSTQVYTEAFF.